These T cell receptor beta chains were read from a single sample in a study of blood T cell repertoires in COVID-19. This table comes from immunoSEQ multiplex PCR, and its TCRdb copy is limited to in-frame clones, with some not included. The profile shows approximately 70,000 clones, 70% to 90% of them singletons. The sequencing input was peripheral blood. The receptors were sampled from a woman aged 50 to 60 with COVID-19, enrolled during active disease. CDR3s include the opening cysteine and the closing phenylalanine or tryptophan. The D gene is left open where the match is weak. Clone size is given for some rows only: seen once, a few or many times, or a class if the clone is expanded.

>.|.|TRBV28|TRBJ2-3
TGTGCCAGCAGTTTTTCCCACGGAGATACGCAGTATTTT
CASSFSHGDTQYF
>.|TRBD1|TRBV10-3|TRBJ1-2
TGTGCCATCAGTGATTCGGGACAGGACCTCCCCCCTGGCTACACCTTC
CAISDSGQDLPPGYTF
>.|TRBD2|TRBV2|TRBJ2-5
TGTGCCAGCAGTATAGCGGGAGTCAGGGAGACCCAGTACTTC
CASSIAGVRETQYF
>.|.|TRBV28|TRBJ2-3
TGTGCCAGCACTCCGACAGGGACTAGCACAGATACGCAGTATTTT
CASTPTGTSTDTQYF
>.|.|TRBV3-1/TRBV3-2|TRBJ1-1
TGTGCCAGCAGCCAAGTTCCGAGGGAAGCTTTCTTT
CASSQVPREAFF
>once|TRBD2|TRBV6-5|TRBJ2-3
TGTGCCAGCAGTTACCGGGGGGGGCTCACAGATACGCAGTATTTT
CASSYRGGLTDTQYF
>.|.|TRBV7-8|TRBJ1-1
TGTGCCAGCAGCTCTCGGGAGGGGAGAGACACTGAAGCTTTCTTT
CASSSREGRDTEAFF
>once|TRBD1|TRBV11-2|TRBJ1-2
TGTGCCAGCAGCCCACAGGGGTACTATGGCTACACCTTC
CASSPQGYYGYTF
>once|.|TRBV5-6|TRBJ1-1
TGTGCCAGCAGCTTGGGAGGGAACACTGAAGCTTTCTTT
CASSLGGNTEAFF
>.|TRBD1|TRBV11-2|TRBJ2-3
TGTGCCAGCAGCTCACAGGGGTTGGCGGTCACAGATACGCAGTATTTT
CASSSQGLAVTDTQYF
>.|.|TRBV20-1|TRBJ2-5
TGCACCGGGGGAGGTAGGGAGACCCAGTACTTC
CTGGGRETQYF
>.|TRBD2|TRBV7-9|TRBJ2-2
TGTGCCAGCAGCCTACTAGCGGGCTCGAACACCGGGGAGCTGTTTTTT
CASSLLAGSNTGELFF
>.|TRBD1|TRBV5-1|TRBJ2-2
TGCGCCAGCAGCTTTCGGACAGGGCTTAACACCGGGGAGCTGTTTTTT
CASSFRTGLNTGELFF
>.|.|TRBV28|TRBJ2-7
TGTGCCAGCAGCCGAGGATCCCCCTACGAGCAGTACTTC
CASSRGSPYEQYF
>.|TRBD1|TRBV6-5|TRBJ2-3
TGTGCCAGCAGTTACGGGGGGACAGGGGAGGGTACGCAGTATTTT
CASSYGGTGEGTQYF
>.|TRBD2|TRBV4-3|TRBJ2-3
TGCGCCAGCAGCCAAGACAGCCAGCGGGAGGGAGATACGCAGTATTTT
CASSQDSQREGDTQYF
>.|TRBD2|TRBV7-2|TRBJ2-3
TGTGCCAGCAGCTTAGTTGGCGGGAGGGGGGCAGATACGCAGTATTTT
CASSLVGGRGADTQYF
>.|TRBD1|TRBV28|TRBJ1-5
TGTGCCAGCACCTGGGACAGGGGTCTTCCCGATAGCAATCAGCCCCAGCATTTT
CASTWDRGLPDSNQPQHF
>.|TRBD2|TRBV6-1|TRBJ2-5
TGTGCCAGCAGTGAAGGGCTTAGCGGGAGGTACTTC
CASSEGLSGRYF